Below are 12 T cell receptor beta chains sequenced from a single sample in a study of cytomegalovirus exposure and HLA in healthy donors. The PCR had 60 Vbeta and 13 Jbeta primers. TCRdb's table, derived via immunoSEQ multiplex PCR, lists solely in-frame clones and lacks some. Found here are 100,000 to 150,000 clones, about 68% of them singletons; the top ten hold 3.5% to 4.5%. Sequencing was done on a sample of PBMCs. The receptor set was obtained from a man aged 40-49 years in good health and CMV-seropositive.

The chain employs TRBV4-3 and TRBJ1-4; D gene ambiguous. Germline CDR1 LGHNA, CDR2 YSLEER. Deletions cut 1 base from V and 8 bases from J, with 8 bases between. This CDR3 contains 13 residues. CDR3 coding DNA: TGCGCCAGCAGCCAAGGAGGTTGGGAAAAACTGTTTTTT. This encodes CASSQGGWEKLFF.

The chain has TRBV5-4 and TRBJ2-3; 15 bases are shared with TRBD2. The CDR3 spans 16 residues. The ends lost 1 base at V and 6 bases at J; junction bases unmatched: 3. The germline V gene has CDR1 SGHNT and CDR2 YYREEE (reference sequence). The CDR3 DNA is TGTGCCAGCAGCTTGAGGACTAGCGGGGGGGCGGATACGCAGTATTTT. This codes for CASSLRTSGGADTQYF.

V usage is TRBV18 and J usage is TRBJ2-7, with TRBD1 matching over 8 bases. Germline V lookup: CDR1 KGHSH, CDR2 LQKENI. After removal of 2 bases from V and 1 base from J, the junction contained 1 base not matched to a gene. The CDR3 runs 14 residues. This CDR3 is CASSPTGGSYEQYF. CDR3 bases: TGTGCCAGCTCACCAACAGGGGGGTCCTACGAGCAGTACTTC.

The chain combines TRBV5-1 with TRBJ2-7; TRBD1 agrees at 7 bases. The CDR3 sequence is 15 residues long. Germline trimming cut 2 bases from V and 4 bases from J; bases unmatched to any gene: 9. The germline CDR1 and CDR2 sequences are SGHRS and YFSETQ. The CDR3 sequence is CASSLTGDSDYEQYF. CDR3 coding DNA: TGCGCCAGCAGCTTAACAGGGGATTCGGATTACGAGCAGTACTTC.

V usage is TRBV5-1 and J usage is TRBJ2-7; TRBD1 matches 8 bases. Germline V CDR1 and CDR2: SGHRS, YFSETQ. The V segment lost 0 bases and the J segment 3 bases; nucleotides outside the gene matches: 5. The CDR3 runs 15 residues. As DNA, the CDR3 is TGCGCCAGCAGCTTGGCAGACAGGGGTTACTACGAGCAGTACTTC. It translates to CASSLADRGYYEQYF. The full variable domain, in which reference TRBV5-1 and TRBJ2-7 provide the parts outside the CDR3, is KAGVTQTPRYLIKTRGQQVTLSCSPISGHRSVSWYQQTPGQGLQFLFEYFSETQRNKGNFPGRFSGRQFSNSRSEMNVSTLELGDSALYLCASSLADRGYYEQYFGPGTRLTVT.

This chain uses TRBV18 with TRBJ1-6; D not certain. Germline assignment: CDR1 KGHSH and CDR2 LQKENI. The V end was cut by 3 bases, the J end by 2 bases, with 2 bases between. The CDR3 has 13 amino acids. The CDR3 here is CASSPAYNSPLHF. The CDR3 bases are TGTGCCAGCTCACCCGCCTATAATTCACCCCTCCACTTT.

This rearrangement joins TRBV6-1 to TRBJ2-3; 7 bases line up with TRBD2. The germline gives CDR1 MNHNS, CDR2 SASEGT. V shed 9 bases, J shed 1 base, and the junction held 10 bases outside the gene matches. The CDR3 consists of 15 residues. The CDR3 here is CARGTRGEGTDTQYF. In DNA form, the CDR3 reads TGTGCCAGGGGGACTCGGGGGGAAGGCACAGATACGCAGTATTTT.

This chain links TRBV5-4 with TRBJ2-2; perhaps TRBD1 as D (6 bases). Deletions cut 2 bases from V and 5 bases from J, with 13 bases between. CDR1 and CDR2 from the germline V gene are SGHNT and YYREEE (reference sequence). The CDR3 sequence is 15 residues long. The CDR3: CASSLGGLRTGELFF. The CDR3 nucleotides read TGTGCCAGCAGCTTAGGGGGTCTTAGGACCGGGGAGCTGTTTTTT.

This chain connects TRBV5-1 to TRBJ2-7, with TRBD1 as a possible D gene (6 bases). Trimming shortened V by 0 bases and J by 2 bases, and 12 bases separated the two germline ends. Germline V gene sequence: CDR1 SGHRS, CDR2 YFSETQ. The CDR3 spans 15 residues. The CDR3 spells CASSLATGRPYEQYF. The CDR3 DNA reads as TGCGCCAGCAGCTTGGCGACAGGCAGACCCTACGAGCAGTACTTC.

This sequence joins TRBV6-5 and TRBJ1-2; 12 bases align to TRBD1. The CDR3 contains 15 residues. Germline V CDR1 and CDR2: MNHEY, SVGAGI. Trimming cost V 6 bases and J 6 bases; bases outside gene matches: 8. In nucleotides, the CDR3 is TGTGCCAGCAGCCGGGGGACAGGGGGCGCGGATGGCTACACCTTC. This translates into CASSRGTGGADGYTF.

In nucleotides, the CDR3 is TGTGCCTGGAGAGGGTCAGGGGGCGCTGAAGCTTTCTTT. The encoded protein is CAWRGSGGAEAFF. V gene TRBV30 combines with J gene TRBJ1-1, with TRBD1 identical over 8 bases. CDR3 length: 13 amino acids. Germline-derived CDR1 and CDR2 are GTSNPN and SVGIG (reference sequence). Trimming cost V 3 bases and J 6 bases; bases outside gene matches: 6.

V usage is TRBV2 and J usage is TRBJ1-1, with D perhaps TRBD1 (5 bases). V lost 8 bases, J lost 6 bases, and 16 bases lay in between. There are 13 residues in the CDR3. Germline CDR1 SNHLY, CDR2 FYNNEI. For the CDR3, the DNA is TGTGCCAGCTGGGGGGGGACCGTCGCTGAAGCTTTCTTT. It is translated as CASWGGTVAEAFF.